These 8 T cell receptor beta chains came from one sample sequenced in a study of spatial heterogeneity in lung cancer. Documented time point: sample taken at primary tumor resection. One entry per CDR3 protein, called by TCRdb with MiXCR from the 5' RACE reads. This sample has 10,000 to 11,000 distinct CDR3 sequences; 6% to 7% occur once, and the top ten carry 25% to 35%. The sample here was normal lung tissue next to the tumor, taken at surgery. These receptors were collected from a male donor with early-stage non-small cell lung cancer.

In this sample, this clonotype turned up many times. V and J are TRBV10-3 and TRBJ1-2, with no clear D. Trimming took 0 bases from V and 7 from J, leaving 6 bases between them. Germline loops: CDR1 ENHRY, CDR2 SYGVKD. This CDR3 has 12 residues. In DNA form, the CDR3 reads TGTGCCATCAGTGAGTCGGACTCTGGCTACACCTTC. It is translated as CAISESDSGYTF.

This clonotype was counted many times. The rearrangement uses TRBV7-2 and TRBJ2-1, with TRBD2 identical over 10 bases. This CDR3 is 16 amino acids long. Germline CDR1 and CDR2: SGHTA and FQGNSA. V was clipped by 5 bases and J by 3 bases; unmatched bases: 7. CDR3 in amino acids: CASSPPSGGFYNEQFF. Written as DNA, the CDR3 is TGTGCCAGCAGCCCTCCTAGCGGGGGATTCTACAATGAGCAGTTCTTC.

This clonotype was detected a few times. CDR3 amino acids: CASSPRLAGGRETQYF. The CDR3 DNA reads as TGTGCCAGCAGCCCCCGACTAGCGGGGGGCCGGGAGACCCAGTACTTC. This chain joins TRBV11-1 and TRBJ2-5, with TRBD2 identical over 13 bases. The germline CDR1 and CDR2 sequences are SGHAT and FQDESV (reference sequence). The CDR3 spans 16 residues. Unmatched junction bases numbered 8, after V lost 5 bases and J lost 5 bases.

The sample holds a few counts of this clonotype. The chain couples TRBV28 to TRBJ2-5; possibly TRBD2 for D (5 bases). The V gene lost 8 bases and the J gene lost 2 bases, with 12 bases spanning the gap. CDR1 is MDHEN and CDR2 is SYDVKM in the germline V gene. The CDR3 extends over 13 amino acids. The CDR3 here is CASGDSAQETQYF. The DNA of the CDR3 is TGTGCCAGCGGGGATAGCGCGCAAGAGACCCAGTACTTC. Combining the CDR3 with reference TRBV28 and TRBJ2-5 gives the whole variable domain DVKVTQSSRYLVKRTGEKVFLECVQDMDHENMFWYRQDPGLGLRLIYFSYDVKMKEKGDIPEGYSVSREKKERFSLILESASTNQTSMYLCASGDSAQETQYFGPGTRLLVL.

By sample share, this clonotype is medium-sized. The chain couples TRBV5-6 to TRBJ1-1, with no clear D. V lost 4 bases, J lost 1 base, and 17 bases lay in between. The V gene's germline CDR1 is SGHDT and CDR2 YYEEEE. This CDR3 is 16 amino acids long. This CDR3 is CASSPRWGTTNTEAFF. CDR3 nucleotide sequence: TGTGCCAGCAGCCCCCGGTGGGGTACGACGAACACTGAAGCTTTCTTT.

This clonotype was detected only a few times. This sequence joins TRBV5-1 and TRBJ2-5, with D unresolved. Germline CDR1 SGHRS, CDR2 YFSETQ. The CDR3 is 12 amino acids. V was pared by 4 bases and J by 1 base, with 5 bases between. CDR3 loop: CASSPGQETQYF. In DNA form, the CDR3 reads TGCGCCAGCAGCCCAGGCCAAGAGACCCAGTACTTC.

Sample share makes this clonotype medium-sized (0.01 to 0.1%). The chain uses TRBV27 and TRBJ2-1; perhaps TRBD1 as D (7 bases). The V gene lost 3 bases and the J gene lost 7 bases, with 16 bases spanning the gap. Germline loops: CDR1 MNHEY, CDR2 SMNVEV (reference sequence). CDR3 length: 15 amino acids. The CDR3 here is CASSLQGGTVNEQFF. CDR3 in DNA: TGTGCCAGCAGTTTGCAGGGGGGTACCGTTAATGAGCAGTTCTTC.

The CDR3 region is CASPPRGGGTDTQYF. In nucleotides, the CDR3 is TGTGCCAGCCCTCCGCGGGGGGGTGGCACAGATACGCAGTATTTT. The chain uses TRBV18 and TRBJ2-3; 9 bases fit TRBD2. V was pared by 8 bases and J by 1 base, with 7 bases of the junction left unmatched. Germline CDR1 reads KGHSH; CDR2 reads LQKENI. This CDR3 contains 15 residues.